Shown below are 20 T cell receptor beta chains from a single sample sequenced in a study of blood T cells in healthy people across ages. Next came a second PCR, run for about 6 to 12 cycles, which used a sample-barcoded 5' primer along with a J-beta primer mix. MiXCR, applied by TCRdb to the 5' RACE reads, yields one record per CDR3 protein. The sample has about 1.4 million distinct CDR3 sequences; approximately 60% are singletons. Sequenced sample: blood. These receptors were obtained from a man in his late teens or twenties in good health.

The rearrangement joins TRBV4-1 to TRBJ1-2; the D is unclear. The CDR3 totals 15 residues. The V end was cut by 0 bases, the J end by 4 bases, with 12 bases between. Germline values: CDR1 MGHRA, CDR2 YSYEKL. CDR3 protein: CASSQEAVSSYGYTF. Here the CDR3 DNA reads TGCGCCAGCAGCCAAGAGGCAGTCTCTAGCTATGGCTACACCTTC.

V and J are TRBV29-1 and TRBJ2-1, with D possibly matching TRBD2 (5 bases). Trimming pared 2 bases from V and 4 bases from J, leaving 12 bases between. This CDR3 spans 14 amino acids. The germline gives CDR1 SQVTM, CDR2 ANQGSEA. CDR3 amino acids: CSVESGSFYNEQFF. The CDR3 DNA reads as TGCAGCGTTGAAAGTGGGAGTTTTTACAATGAGCAGTTCTTC.

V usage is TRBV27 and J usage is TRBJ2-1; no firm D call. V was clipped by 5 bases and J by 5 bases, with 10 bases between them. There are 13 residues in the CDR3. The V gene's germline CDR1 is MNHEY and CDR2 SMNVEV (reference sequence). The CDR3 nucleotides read TGTGCCAGCAGTGGGCTGGGTAACAATGAGCAGTTCTTC. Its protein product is CASSGLGNNEQFF.

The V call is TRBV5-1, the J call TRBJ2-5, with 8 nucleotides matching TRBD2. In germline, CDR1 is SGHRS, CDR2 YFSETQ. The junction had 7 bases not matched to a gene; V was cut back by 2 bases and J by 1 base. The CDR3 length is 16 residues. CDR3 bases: TGCGCCAGCAGCTTAGGGTCCGGGACTAGCCAAGAGACCCAGTACTTC. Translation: CASSLGSGTSQETQYF.

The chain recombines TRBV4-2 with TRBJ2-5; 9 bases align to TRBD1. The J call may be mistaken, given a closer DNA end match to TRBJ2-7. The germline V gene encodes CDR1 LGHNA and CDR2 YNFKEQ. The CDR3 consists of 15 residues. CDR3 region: CASSLQDRGGDEQYF. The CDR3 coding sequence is TGTGCCAGCAGCCTCCAGGACAGGGGAGGTGACGAGCAGTACTTC.

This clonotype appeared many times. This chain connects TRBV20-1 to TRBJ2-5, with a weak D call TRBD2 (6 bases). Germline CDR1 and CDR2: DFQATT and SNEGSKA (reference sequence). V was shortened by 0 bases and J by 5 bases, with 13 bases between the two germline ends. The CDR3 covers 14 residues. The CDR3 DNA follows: TGCAGTGCTAGAGATGGCGGGGCAGCGGAGACCCAGTACTTC. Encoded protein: CSARDGGAAETQYF.

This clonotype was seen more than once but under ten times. The CDR3 sequence: CATGGLIQETQYF. The CDR3 region has the DNA TGTGCCACCGGGGGGTTAATCCAAGAGACCCAGTACTTC. V and J are TRBV10-3 and TRBJ2-5, with TRBD2 identical over 7 bases. Trimming at V came to 10 bases and at J to 1 base, leaving 6 bases not matched to a gene. The germline V gene has CDR1 ENHRY and CDR2 SYGVKD. The CDR3 has 13 residues.

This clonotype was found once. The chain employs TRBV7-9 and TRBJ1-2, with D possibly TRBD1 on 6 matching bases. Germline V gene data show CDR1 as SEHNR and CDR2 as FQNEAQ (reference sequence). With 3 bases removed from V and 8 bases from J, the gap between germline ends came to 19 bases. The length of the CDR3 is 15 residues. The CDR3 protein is CASSLGRGTSRGYTF. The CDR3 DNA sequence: TGTGCCAGCAGCTTGGGAAGGGGGACTTCAAGGGGCTACACCTTC.

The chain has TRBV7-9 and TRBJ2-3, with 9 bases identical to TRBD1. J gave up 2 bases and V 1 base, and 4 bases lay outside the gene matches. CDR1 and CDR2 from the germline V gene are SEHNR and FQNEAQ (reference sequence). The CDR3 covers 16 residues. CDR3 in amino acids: CASSLEQGAYTDTQYF. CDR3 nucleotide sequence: TGTGCCAGCAGCTTAGAACAGGGGGCGTACACAGATACGCAGTATTTT.

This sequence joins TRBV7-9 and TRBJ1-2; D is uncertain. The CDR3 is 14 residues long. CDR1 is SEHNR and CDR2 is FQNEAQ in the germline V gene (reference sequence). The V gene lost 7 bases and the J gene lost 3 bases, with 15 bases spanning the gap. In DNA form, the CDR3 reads TGTGCCAGCACCCAAACCCAGGACCACTATGGCTACACCTTC. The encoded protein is CASTQTQDHYGYTF.

CDR3 in amino acids: CATSPSWETTDTQYF. CDR3 bases: TGTGCCACCAGTCCTTCGTGGGAAACCACAGATACGCAGTATTTT. This chain links TRBV24-1 with TRBJ2-3; no clear D. The germline CDR1 and CDR2 sequences are KGHDR and SFDVKD. The CDR3 has 15 residues. With 6 bases removed from V and 2 bases from J, the gap between germline ends came to 14 bases.

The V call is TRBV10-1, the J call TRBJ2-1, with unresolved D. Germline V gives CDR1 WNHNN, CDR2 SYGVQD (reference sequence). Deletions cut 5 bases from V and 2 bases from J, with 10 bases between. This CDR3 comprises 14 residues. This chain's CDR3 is CASSKGGTYNEQFF. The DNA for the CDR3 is TGCGCCAGCAGTAAGGGTGGAACCTACAATGAGCAGTTCTTC.

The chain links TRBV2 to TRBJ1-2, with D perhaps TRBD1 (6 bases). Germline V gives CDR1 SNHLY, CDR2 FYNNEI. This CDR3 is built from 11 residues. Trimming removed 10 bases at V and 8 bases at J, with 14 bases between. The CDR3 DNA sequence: TGTGCCACTGGGACAAGCGGCGGCTACACCTTC. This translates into CATGTSGGYTF.

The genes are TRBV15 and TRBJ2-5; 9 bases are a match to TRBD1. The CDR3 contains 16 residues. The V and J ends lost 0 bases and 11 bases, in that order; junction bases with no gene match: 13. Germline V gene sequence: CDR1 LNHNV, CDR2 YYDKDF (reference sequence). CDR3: CATSRDWDRVLGEQYF. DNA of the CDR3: TGTGCCACCAGCAGAGATTGGGACAGGGTATTAGGAGAGCAGTACTTC.

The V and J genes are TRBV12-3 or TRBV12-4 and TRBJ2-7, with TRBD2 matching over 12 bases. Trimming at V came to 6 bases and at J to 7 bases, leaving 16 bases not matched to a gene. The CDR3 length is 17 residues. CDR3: CASRPRLAGDMRSEQYF. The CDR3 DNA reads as TGTGCCAGCAGACCTAGACTAGCGGGAGATATGAGATCTGAGCAGTACTTC.

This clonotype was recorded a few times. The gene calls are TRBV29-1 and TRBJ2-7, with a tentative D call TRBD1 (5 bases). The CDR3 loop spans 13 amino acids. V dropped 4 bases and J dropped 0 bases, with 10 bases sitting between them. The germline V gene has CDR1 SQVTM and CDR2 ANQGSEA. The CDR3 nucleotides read TGCAGCGTTGTACAGGACATCTCCTACGAGCAGTACTTC. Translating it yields CSVVQDISYEQYF.

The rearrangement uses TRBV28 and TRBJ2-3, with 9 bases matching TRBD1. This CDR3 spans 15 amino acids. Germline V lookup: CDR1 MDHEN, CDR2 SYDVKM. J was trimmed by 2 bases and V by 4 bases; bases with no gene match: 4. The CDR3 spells CASSWGQGTTDTQYF. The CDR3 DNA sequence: TGTGCCAGCAGTTGGGGACAGGGTACCACAGATACGCAGTATTTT.

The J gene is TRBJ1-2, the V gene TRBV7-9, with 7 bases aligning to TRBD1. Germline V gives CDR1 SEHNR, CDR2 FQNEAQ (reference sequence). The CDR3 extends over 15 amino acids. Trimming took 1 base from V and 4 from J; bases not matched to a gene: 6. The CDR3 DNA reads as TGTGCCAGCAGCTTAGGCCAACAGGGGTTCTATGGCTACACCTTC. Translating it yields CASSLGQQGFYGYTF. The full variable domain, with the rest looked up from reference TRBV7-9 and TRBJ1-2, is DTGVSQNPRHKITKRGQNVTFRCDPISEHNRLYWYRQTLGQGPEFLTYFQNEAQLEKSRLLSDRFSAERPKGSFSTLEIQRTEQGDSAMYLCASSLGQQGFYGYTFGSGTRLTVV.

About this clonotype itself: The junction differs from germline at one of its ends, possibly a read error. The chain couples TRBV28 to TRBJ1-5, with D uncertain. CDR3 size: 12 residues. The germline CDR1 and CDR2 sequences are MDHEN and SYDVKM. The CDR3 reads CASHDNNQPQNF. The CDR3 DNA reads TGTGCCAGCCATGACAACAATCAGCCCCAGAATTTT.

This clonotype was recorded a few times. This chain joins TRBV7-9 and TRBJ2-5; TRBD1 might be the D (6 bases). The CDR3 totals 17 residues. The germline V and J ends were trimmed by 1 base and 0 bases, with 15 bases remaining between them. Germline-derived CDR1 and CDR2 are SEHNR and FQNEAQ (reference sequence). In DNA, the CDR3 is TGTGCCAGCAGCTTAGACGGGACACCGTTATACCAAGAGACCCAGTACTTC. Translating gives CASSLDGTPLYQETQYF.